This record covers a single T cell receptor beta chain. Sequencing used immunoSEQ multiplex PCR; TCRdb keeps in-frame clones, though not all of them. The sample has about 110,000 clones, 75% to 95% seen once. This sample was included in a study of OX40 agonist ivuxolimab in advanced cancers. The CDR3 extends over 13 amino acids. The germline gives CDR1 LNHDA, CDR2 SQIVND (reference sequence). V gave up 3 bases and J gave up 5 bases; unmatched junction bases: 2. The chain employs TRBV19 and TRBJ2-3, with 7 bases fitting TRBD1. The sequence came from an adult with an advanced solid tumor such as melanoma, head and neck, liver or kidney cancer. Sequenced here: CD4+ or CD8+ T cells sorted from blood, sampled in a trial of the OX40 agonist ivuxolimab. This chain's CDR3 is CASSIDREDTQYF. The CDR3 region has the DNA TGTGCCAGTAGTATTGACAGGGAAGATACGCAGTATTTT.